At least ten counts were recorded for the clone carrying this T cell receptor beta chain. Its antigen is undetermined. V was cut by 7 bases and J by 0 bases, with 7 bases left in between. The CDR3 extends over 13 amino acids. Germline lookup yields CDR1 MDHEN and CDR2 SYDVKM. The authors took PBMCs from roughly 9.7 ml fresh peripheral blood. TCR beta CDR3 region amplification was performed from RNA transcripts. The HTBI primer set drove a first-round RT-PCR of the TCR CDR3. TCRdb re-analysed the multiplex PCR reads in MiXCR, keeping a single row per CDR3 protein. The data hold hundreds of thousands of distinct CDR3 sequences, with 14% observed a single time. This sample stems from a study of T cells in Graves' hyperthyroidism and ophthalmopathy. The study, taken as a whole, reports: Also found in blood were most expanded thyroid clonotypes above 0.001. Model output signaled ophthalmopathy a median about seven months ahead of onset.

Sequenced: blood. The rearrangement uses TRBV28 and TRBJ1-5; D not resolved. The sequence derives from a woman between 45 and 60 years old with Graves' ophthalmopathy. The CDR3 region has the DNA TGTGCCAGCACGCGTTATAGCAATCAGCCCCAGCATTTT. It specifies CASTRYSNQPQHF. The full variable domain, rest sourced from reference TRBV28 and TRBJ1-5, is DVKVTQSSRYLVKRTGEKVFLECVQDMDHENMFWYRQDPGLGLRLIYFSYDVKMKEKGDIPEGYSVSREKKERFSLILESASTNQTSMYLCASTRYSNQPQHFGDGTRLSIL.